Listed below are T cell receptor beta chains from one sample, sequenced in a study of blood T cells in healthy people across ages. TCRdb fed the 5' RACE reads into MiXCR, producing one record per CDR3 protein. Found here are 800,000 to 1,300,000 distinct CDR3 sequences, less than 25% of them singletons; the top ten hold approximately 0.75%. This sample also appeared in a second study, on T cells of mothers and their children.

The sequencing sample was made of blood. The source is a girl aged 2-9 years in good health. The conserved cysteine and the conserved F or W are not part of the CDR3 here. Fields, in order: clone size, J gene, CDR3 length, V gene, CDR3 protein. Clone size, where shown, is once, few, many, or a class for clones that have expanded.

clone_size: NA; j_call: TRBJ2-5; cdr3_length: 14; v_call: TRBV2; cdr3_aa: ASTGPRGLAEETQY
clone_size: few; j_call: TRBJ2-7; cdr3_length: 14; v_call: TRBV5-1; cdr3_aa: ASSHWSGTTSYEQY
clone_size: NA; j_call: TRBJ2-3; cdr3_length: 11; v_call: TRBV6-1; cdr3_aa: ASHERGADTQY
clone_size: NA; j_call: TRBJ2-5; cdr3_length: 15; v_call: TRBV4-1; cdr3_aa: ASSQDPFPEFGETQY
clone_size: NA; j_call: TRBJ1-5; cdr3_length: 12; v_call: TRBV28; cdr3_aa: ASSPLRTAQPQH
clone_size: few; j_call: TRBJ2-5; cdr3_length: 10; v_call: TRBV5-8; cdr3_aa: ASSSGGLTQY
clone_size: NA; j_call: TRBJ2-7; cdr3_length: 15; v_call: TRBV11-2; cdr3_aa: ASSLAAGATRWDEQY
clone_size: NA; j_call: TRBJ2-2; cdr3_length: 11; v_call: TRBV28; cdr3_aa: ASRDTFTGELF
clone_size: NA; j_call: TRBJ1-1; cdr3_length: 12; v_call: TRBV7-2; cdr3_aa: ASSRLGQSTEAF
clone_size: NA; j_call: TRBJ1-2; cdr3_length: 11; v_call: TRBV6-5; cdr3_aa: ASRLNQGYGYT
clone_size: NA; j_call: TRBJ2-4; cdr3_length: 13; v_call: TRBV3-1; cdr3_aa: ASSQDSQAHGIQY
clone_size: NA; j_call: NA; cdr3_length: 15; v_call: TRBV29-1; cdr3_aa: SVTPYLRQGFSYEQY
clone_size: NA; j_call: TRBJ1-4; cdr3_length: 12; v_call: TRBV10-1; cdr3_aa: ASSGQGQNEKLF
clone_size: NA; j_call: TRBJ1-5; cdr3_length: 10; v_call: TRBV6-2/TRBV6-3; cdr3_aa: ASSGLNQPQH